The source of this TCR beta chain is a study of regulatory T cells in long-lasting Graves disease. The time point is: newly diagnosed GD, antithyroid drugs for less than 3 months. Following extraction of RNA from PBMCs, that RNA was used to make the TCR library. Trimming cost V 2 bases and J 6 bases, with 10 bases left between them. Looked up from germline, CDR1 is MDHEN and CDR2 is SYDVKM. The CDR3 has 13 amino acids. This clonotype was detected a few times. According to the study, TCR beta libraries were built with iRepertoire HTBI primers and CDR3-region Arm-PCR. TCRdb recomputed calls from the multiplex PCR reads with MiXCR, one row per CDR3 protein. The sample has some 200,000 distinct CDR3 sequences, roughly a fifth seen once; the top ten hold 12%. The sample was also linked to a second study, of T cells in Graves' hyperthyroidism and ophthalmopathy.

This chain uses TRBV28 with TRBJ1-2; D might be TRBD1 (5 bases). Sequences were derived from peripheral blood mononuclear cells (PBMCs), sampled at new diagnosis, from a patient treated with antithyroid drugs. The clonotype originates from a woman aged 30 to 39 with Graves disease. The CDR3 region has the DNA TGTGCCAGCAGTTTAGACAGTGACGATGGCTACACCTTC. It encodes CASSLDSDDGYTF.